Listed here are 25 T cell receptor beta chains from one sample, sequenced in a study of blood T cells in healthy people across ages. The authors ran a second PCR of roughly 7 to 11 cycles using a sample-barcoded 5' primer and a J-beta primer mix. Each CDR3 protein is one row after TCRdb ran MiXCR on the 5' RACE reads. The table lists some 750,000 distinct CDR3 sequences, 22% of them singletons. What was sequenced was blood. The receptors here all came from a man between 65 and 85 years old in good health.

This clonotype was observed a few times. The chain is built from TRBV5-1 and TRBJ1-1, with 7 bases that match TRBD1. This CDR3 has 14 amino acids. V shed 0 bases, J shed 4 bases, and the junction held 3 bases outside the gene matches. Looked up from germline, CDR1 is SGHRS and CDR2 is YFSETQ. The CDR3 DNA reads TGCGCCAGCAGCTTGGCTTGGGACAGCACTGAAGCTTTCTTT. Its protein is CASSLAWDSTEAFF.

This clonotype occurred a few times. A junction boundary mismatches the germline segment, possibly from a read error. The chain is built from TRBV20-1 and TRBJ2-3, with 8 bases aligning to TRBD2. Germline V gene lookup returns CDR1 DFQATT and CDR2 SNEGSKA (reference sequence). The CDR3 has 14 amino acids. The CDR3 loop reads CSAIIPGLDDRQYF. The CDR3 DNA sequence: TGCAGTGCTATTATTCCGGGACTAGATGATAGGCAGTATTTT.

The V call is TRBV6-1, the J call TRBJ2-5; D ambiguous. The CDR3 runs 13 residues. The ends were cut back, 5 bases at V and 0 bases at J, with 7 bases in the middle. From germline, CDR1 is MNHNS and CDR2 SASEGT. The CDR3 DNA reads TGTGCCAGCAGTCTAAATTACCAAGAGACCCAGTACTTC. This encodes CASSLNYQETQYF.

The CDR3 DNA reads TGCAGCGTTGGGCGAGACAGGGGATGGAATGAGCAGTTCTTC. Translation: CSVGRDRGWNEQFF. V usage is TRBV29-1 and J usage is TRBJ2-5; TRBD1 matches 8 bases. With the DNA end fitting TRBJ2-1 better, the J assignment may be wrong. The germline CDR1 and CDR2 sequences are SQVTM and ANQGSEA. CDR3 length: 14 residues.

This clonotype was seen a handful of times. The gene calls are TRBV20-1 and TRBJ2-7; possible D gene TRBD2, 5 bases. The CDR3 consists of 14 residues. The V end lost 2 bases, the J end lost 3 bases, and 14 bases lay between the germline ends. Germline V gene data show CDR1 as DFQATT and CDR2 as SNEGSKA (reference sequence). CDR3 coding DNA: TGCAGTGCTAGACGTCGCGGAGGAAACTACGAGCAGTACTTC. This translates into CSARRRGGNYEQYF.

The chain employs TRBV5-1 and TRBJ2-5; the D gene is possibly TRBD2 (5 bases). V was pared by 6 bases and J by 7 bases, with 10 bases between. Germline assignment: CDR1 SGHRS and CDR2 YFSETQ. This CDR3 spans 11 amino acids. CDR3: CASTEGGTQYF. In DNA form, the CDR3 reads TGCGCCAGCACCGAAGGAGGGACCCAGTACTTC. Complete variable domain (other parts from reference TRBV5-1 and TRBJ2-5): KAGVTQTPRYLIKTRGQQVTLSCSPISGHRSVSWYQQTPGQGLQFLFEYFSETQRNKGNFPGRFSGRQFSNSRSEMNVSTLELGDSALYLCASTEGGTQYFGPGTRLLVL.

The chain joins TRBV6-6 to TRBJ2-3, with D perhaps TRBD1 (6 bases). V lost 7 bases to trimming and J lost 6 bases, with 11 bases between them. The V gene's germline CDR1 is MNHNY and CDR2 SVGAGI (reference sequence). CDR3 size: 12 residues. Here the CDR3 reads CASNTRGDTQYF. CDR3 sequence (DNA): TGTGCCAGCAACACTAGGGGGGATACGCAGTATTTT.

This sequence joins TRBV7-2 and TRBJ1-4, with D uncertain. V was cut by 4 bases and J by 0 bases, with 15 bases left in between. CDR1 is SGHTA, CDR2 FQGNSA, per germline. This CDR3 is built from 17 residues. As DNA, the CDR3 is TGTGCCAGCAGCTCTAACCCACCCGGCGCAACTAATGAAAAACTGTTTTTT. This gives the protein CASSSNPPGATNEKLFF.

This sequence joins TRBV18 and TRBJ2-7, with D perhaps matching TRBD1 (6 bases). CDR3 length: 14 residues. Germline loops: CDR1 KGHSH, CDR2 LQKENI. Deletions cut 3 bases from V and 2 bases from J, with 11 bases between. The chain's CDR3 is CASSPSGDTYEQYF. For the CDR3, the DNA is TGTGCCAGCTCACCTTCAGGGGATACCTACGAGCAGTACTTC.

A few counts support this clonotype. Written as DNA, the CDR3 is TGTGCCAGCAGTGCCCAAGTACCGGGACTAGCGGGGGGCCGAAGCTCCTACAATGAGCAGTTCTTC. Translated: CASSAQVPGLAGGRSSYNEQFF. The chain carries TRBV6-1 and TRBJ2-1; 15 positions match TRBD2. Germline V gene sequence: CDR1 MNHNS, CDR2 SASEGT. CDR3 size: 22 residues. V shed 4 bases, J shed 0 bases, and the junction held 16 bases outside the gene matches.

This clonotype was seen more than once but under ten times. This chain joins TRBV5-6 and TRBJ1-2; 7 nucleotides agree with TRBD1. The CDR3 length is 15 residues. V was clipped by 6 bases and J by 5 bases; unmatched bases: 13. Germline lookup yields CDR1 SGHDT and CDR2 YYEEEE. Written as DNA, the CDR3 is TGTGCCAGCAATAGACGGGGACAGAGAGAGTATGGCTACACCTTC. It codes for CASNRRGQREYGYTF.

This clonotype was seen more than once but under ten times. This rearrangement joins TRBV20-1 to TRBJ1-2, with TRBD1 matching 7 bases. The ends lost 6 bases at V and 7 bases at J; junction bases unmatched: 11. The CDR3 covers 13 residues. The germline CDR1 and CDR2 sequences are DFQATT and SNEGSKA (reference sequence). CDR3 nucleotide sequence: TGCAGTGCCCCGACAGGGAGGGGAGTTGGCTACACCTTC. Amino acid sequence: CSAPTGRGVGYTF.

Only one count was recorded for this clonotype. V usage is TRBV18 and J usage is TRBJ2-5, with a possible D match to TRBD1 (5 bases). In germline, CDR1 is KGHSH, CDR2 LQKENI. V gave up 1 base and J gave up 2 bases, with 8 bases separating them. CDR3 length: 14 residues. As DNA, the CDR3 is TGTGCCAGCTCACCACAGGGGCCACAAGAGACCCAGTACTTC. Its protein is CASSPQGPQETQYF. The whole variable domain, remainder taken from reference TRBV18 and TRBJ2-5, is NAGVMQNPRHLVRRRGQEARLRCSPMKGHSHVYWYRQLPEEGLKFMVYLQKENIIDESGMPKERFSAEFPKEGPSILRIQQVVRGDSAAYFCASSPQGPQETQYFGPGTRLLVL.

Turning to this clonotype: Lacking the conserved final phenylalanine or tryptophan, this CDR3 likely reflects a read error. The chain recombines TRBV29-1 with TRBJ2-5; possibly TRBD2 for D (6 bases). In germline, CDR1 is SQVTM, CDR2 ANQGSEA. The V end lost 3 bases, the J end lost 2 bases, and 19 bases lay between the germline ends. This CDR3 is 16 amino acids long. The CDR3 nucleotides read TGCAGCGTTGACAGGAGGGAGCACTCCTTGCAAGAGACCCAGTACCTC. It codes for CSVDRREHSLQETQYL.

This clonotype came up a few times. The CDR3 coding sequence is TGTGCCAGCAGGGGACTAGCGAGCTCCTACAATGAGCAGTTCTTC. Its translation: CASRGLASSYNEQFF. This chain connects TRBV12-3 or TRBV12-4 to TRBJ2-1; 10 bases align to TRBD2. This CDR3 comprises 15 residues. Trimming cost V 6 bases and J 0 bases; bases outside gene matches: 2.

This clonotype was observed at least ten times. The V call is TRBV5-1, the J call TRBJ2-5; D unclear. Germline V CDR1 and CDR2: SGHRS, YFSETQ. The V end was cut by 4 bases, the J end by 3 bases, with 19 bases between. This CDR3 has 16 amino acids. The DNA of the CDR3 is TGCGCCAGCAGCCCCCTGACCGGCAGGATCGAAGAGACCCAGTACTTC. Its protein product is CASSPLTGRIEETQYF.

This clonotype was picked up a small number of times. The CDR3 DNA follows: TGTGCCAGCAGAGGGACAGGGCAAAACTATGGCTACACCTTC. Its protein product is CASRGTGQNYGYTF. The V call is TRBV2, the J call TRBJ1-2; TRBD1 aligns across 9 bases. In germline, CDR1 is SNHLY, CDR2 FYNNEI. CDR3 length equals 14 residues. V gave up 6 bases and J gave up 2 bases; unmatched junction bases: 4.

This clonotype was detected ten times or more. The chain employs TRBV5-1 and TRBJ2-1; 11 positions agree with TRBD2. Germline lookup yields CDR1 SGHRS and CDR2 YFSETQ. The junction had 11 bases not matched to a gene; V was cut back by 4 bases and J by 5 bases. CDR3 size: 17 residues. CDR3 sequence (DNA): TGCGCCAGCAGCCAAACTAGCGGGAGTGCGGCCAACAATGAGCAGTTCTTC. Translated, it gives CASSQTSGSAANNEQFF.

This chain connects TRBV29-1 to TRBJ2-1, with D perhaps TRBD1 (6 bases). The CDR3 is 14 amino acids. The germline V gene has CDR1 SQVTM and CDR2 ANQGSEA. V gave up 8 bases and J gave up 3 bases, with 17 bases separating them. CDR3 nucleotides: TGCAGCCTAATAATGGGACATGGCTACAATGAGCAGTTCTTC. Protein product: CSLIMGHGYNEQFF.

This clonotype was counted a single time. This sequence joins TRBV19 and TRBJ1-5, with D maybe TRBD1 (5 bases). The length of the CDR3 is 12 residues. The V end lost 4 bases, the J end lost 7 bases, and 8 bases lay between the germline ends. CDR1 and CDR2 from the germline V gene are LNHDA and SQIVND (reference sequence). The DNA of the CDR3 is TGTGCCAGTAGTACAGGGAGGCAGCCCCAGCATTTT. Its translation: CASSTGRQPQHF.

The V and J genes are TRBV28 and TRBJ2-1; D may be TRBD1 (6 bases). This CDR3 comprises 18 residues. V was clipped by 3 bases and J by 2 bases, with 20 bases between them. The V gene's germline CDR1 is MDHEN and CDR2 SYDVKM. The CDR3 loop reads CASSFGGGGSPAYNEQFF. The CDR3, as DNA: TGTGCCAGCAGTTTTGGGGGCGGCGGCTCCCCTGCCTACAATGAGCAGTTCTTC.

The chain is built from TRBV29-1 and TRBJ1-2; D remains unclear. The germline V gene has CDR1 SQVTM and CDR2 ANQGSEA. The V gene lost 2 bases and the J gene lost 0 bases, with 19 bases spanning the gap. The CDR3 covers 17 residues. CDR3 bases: TGCAGCGTTGAAACGTCTTTTTCACACCGAGCTAACTATGGCTACACCTTC. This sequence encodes CSVETSFSHRANYGYTF.

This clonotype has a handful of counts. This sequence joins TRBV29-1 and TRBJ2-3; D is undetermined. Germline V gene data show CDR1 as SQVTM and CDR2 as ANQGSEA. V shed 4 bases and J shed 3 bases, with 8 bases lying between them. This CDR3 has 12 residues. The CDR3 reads CSVGPRTDTQYF. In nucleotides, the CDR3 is TGCAGCGTTGGACCCAGGACAGATACGCAGTATTTT.

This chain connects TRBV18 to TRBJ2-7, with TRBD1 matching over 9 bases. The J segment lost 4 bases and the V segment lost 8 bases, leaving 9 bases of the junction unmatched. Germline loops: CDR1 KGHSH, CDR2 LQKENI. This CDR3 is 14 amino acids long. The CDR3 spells CASNQGQGAYEQYF. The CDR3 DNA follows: TGTGCCAGCAACCAGGGACAGGGCGCTTACGAGCAGTACTTC.

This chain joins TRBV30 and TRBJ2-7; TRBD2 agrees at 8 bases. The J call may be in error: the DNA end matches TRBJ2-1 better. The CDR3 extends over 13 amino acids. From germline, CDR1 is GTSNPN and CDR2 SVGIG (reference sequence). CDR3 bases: TGTGCCTGGAGTCCGGGACTAGATGTTGAGCAGTTCTTC. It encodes CAWSPGLDVEQFF.